The text below deals with one TCR beta chain. Libraries were prepared by immunoSEQ multiplex PCR; TCRdb keeps only in-frame clonotypes and omits some of them. The table records 150,000 to 250,000 clones, around four fifths of them present only once. These data originate in a study of blood T cell repertoires in COVID-19. The CDR3 contains 16 residues. The ends lost 0 bases at V and 15 bases at J; junction bases unmatched: 14. The germline V gene has CDR1 LGHDT and CDR2 YNNKEL (reference sequence). The study recruited people aged 18 to 89 years across some 23 US areas. Participants were placed into cohorts based on the clinical history they reported. Recovered status applied to Cohort 3 donors who had two consecutive negative PCRs. It also applied to those with clearance or with symptom resolution.

Sequenced material: PBMCs or T cells enriched from blood (not recorded which). The V call is TRBV3-1 (or the pseudogene TRBV3-2), the J call TRBJ2-1, with 10 bases fitting TRBD2. This clonotype was obtained from a man aged 35 to 55 who had recovered from COVID-19. CDR3 loop: CASSQDASGRAIALFF. CDR3 nucleotides: TGTGCCAGCAGCCAAGATGCAAGCGGGAGGGCCATCGCCCTGTTCTTC.